Included here is one TCR beta chain sequence, with context. This clone's antigen is unknown. Base qualities are missing; no much larger clone stands one base away. These data come from a study of T cell responses to AZD1222 COVID-19 vaccine (dated by TCRdb to the early 2020s). Concerning the study at large: A total of approximately 240 trial participants underwent TCR sequencing, of whom 200 to 220 had received two doses of AZD1222 and about 26 had received two doses of the MenACWY control vaccine. Trial participants were enrolled by age into subgroups of 18-55, 56-69 and 70-plus years, and approximately 150, 30 and 60 TCR-sequenced participants, respectively, were included in these subgroups. What the authors observed across the whole study: The 56-69-year group was small, and its depth increase did not reach significance, likely because of low power. Conclusions about previously exposed vaccinees are limited because only 6 or 7 AZD1222 recipients were SARS-CoV-2 seropositive at baseline. Because no day 14 peak-response samples were available, the repertoires could be characterized only after the peak T cell response. Participants were mostly white British and included more females than males, and it was suggested by the authors that clonal diversity may have been underestimated. A significant rise in spike-specific TCR breadth and depth was observed after two AZD1222 doses relative to day 0 and relative to MenACWY recipients. Vaccine-associated CD4 TCRs spanned the whole spike protein, with dominant responses in regions 160-218 and 743-854. Nearly half of unique spike-specific TCRs reportedly recognized epitopes outside regions mutated in the B.1.351 and B.1.1.7 variants.

The time point label, read with the paper, signifies: about 28 days (+/-7) after the second vaccine dose. AZD1222 recipients with second doses at about 4 weeks or about 12 weeks were pooled, because spike-specific TCR depth and breadth did not differ between schedules. Vaccinee samples were obtained from the UK trials COV001 and COV002, which included a single-blind randomized controlled phase 2/3 trial of AZD1222 (ChAdOx1 nCoV-19) in healthy adults. For TCRbeta chain sequencing, PBMC samples from trial participants were taken at day 0 and at day 28 after the second dose. The CDR3 regions of human TCRbeta chains were analyzed by immunosequencing. Concerning the study's data processing: Repertoire TCRs were checked for matches against a reference library of SARS-CoV-2-specific TCRs that had been generated using the MIRA antigen-specificity platform. Breadth was defined as the fraction of unique TCRs that were SARS-CoV-2-associated, and depth was defined as the fraction of total T cells that were SARS-CoV-2-associated. Using the MIRA data, each spike-specific TCR was assigned both to the spike region to which the TCR was reactive and to a CD4 or CD8 class. Log10-transformed breadth and depth values were compared by one-way ANOVA with Sidak's multiple comparisons tests. Imported from immuneACCESS, the table was reduced by TCRdb to in-frame sequences with V and J called. These copies leave out some clones; in studies compared against another copy, an unresolved V gene accounts for under half, and the cause of the remainder is not known. For V, J and clone size, that table is used; D and trimming come from the DNA. This sample holds about 82,000 clones; roughly 85% were observed only once. The ten most abundant clones make up around 10% of the sample.

Reading from cysteine to phenylalanine, the CDR3 counts 11 amino acids. Only the CDR3 part of the read is kept: 33 bases, read in frame from the first base. From the germline V gene, CDR1 is SQVTM and CDR2 is ANQGSEA. Relative to germline, V is 8 bases shorter and J is 7 bases shorter, with 12 bases between their ends. Sequencing was performed on peripheral blood, taken 28 days after the second AZD1222 dose. This clonotype was sampled from an adult who received the AZD1222 COVID-19 vaccine. The chain uses TRBV29-1 and TRBJ2-1; no confident D gene assignment can be made. The encoded CDR3 is CSFLEPNEQFF. The nucleotides read TGCAGCTTCCTGGAACCAAATGAGCAGTTCTTC.